Below are 19 T cell receptor beta chains sequenced from a single sample in a study of blood T cell repertoires in COVID-19. This table comes from immunoSEQ multiplex PCR, and its TCRdb copy is limited to in-frame clones, with some not included. Of about 280,000 clones in the sample, almost 90% were seen once. The sequencing input was PBMCs or T cells enriched from blood (not recorded which). These receptors came from a woman aged 18-30 years with acute COVID-19.

This rearrangement joins TRBV27 to TRBJ2-2, with D possibly TRBD2 on 6 matching bases. The ends were cut back, 0 bases at V and 5 bases at J, with 19 bases in the middle. Germline V gives CDR1 MNHEY, CDR2 SMNVEV (reference sequence). This CDR3 region has 18 residues. The CDR3 bases are TGTGCCAGCAGTTTATCCTTTTCATTTTTTGCGGGGACCGGGGAGCTGTTTTTT. Its protein product is CASSLSFSFFAGTGELFF.

The genes are TRBV2 and TRBJ2-5; 7 bases map to TRBD1. V was pared by 6 bases and J by 2 bases, with 6 bases of the junction left unmatched. Germline-derived CDR1 and CDR2 are SNHLY and FYNNEI. The CDR3 spans 14 residues. The CDR3 loop reads CASRMRQGQETQYF. The CDR3 coding sequence is TGTGCCAGCAGGATGCGACAGGGTCAAGAGACCCAGTACTTC.

The chain recombines TRBV4-1 with TRBJ2-5; 7 nucleotides agree with TRBD1. V dropped 3 bases and J dropped 3; count of bases not matched to a gene: 4. The CDR3 contains 14 residues. Per the germline V gene, CDR1 is MGHRA and CDR2 is YSYEKL. The CDR3 DNA is TGCGCCAGCAGCCACGGAACAGGGGAAGAGACCCAGTACTTC. Amino acid sequence: CASSHGTGEETQYF.

This chain uses TRBV28 with TRBJ1-2; D ambiguous. CDR1 and CDR2 (germline): MDHEN, SYDVKM. V was cut by 7 bases and J by 2 bases, with 14 bases left in between. The CDR3 runs to 14 residues. The CDR3 coding sequence is TGTGCCAGCACCATGGCCCCGTTCAACTATGGCTACACCTTC. Translating it yields CASTMAPFNYGYTF.

This rearrangement joins TRBV5-1 to TRBJ2-3, with a tentative D call TRBD2 (6 bases). Germline lookup yields CDR1 SGHRS and CDR2 YFSETQ. Trimming pared 0 bases from V and 6 bases from J, leaving 11 bases between. The CDR3 loop spans 14 amino acids. In DNA form, the CDR3 reads TGCGCCAGCAGCTTGGCCGGGAGTAAGGATACGCAGTATTTT. Protein sequence: CASSLAGSKDTQYF.

The rearrangement uses TRBV6-5 and TRBJ2-7; maybe TRBD2 (5 bases). The CDR3 totals 15 residues. The V gene's germline CDR1 is MNHEY and CDR2 SVGAGI. The V end lost 8 bases, the J end lost 4 bases, and 21 bases lay between the germline ends. CDR3 amino acids: CASCLLGAEVYEQYF. The DNA for the CDR3 is TGTGCCAGCTGCCTTCTGGGAGCGGAGGTTTACGAGCAGTACTTC.

This clone was seen only once. The chain recombines TRBV5-6 with TRBJ2-1, with 9 positions matching TRBD1. V shed 4 bases, J shed 9 bases, and the junction held 8 bases outside the gene matches. The CDR3 runs to 14 residues. The germline V gene encodes CDR1 SGHDT and CDR2 YYEEEE. The chain's CDR3 is CASSPGTGLSEQFF. The CDR3, as DNA: TGTGCCAGCAGCCCAGGGACAGGGTTGAGTGAGCAGTTCTTC.

The rearrangement joins TRBV6-5 to TRBJ2-3; D unclear. Trimming cost V 6 bases and J 6 bases, with 7 bases left between them. Looked up from germline, CDR1 is MNHEY and CDR2 is SVGAGI. The CDR3 contains 11 residues. DNA of the CDR3: TGTGCCAGCAGAGACGGGGATACGCAGTATTTT. Translation: CASRDGDTQYF.

J is TRBJ2-7 and V is TRBV13; TRBD2 aligns across 9 bases. Germline V gene data show CDR1 as PRHDT and CDR2 as FYEKMQ (reference sequence). J was trimmed by 4 bases and V by 9 bases; bases with no gene match: 16. CDR3 size: 16 residues. In nucleotides, the CDR3 is TGTGCCAGGGCCCTTAGCGGGAGTTTAAGGGATTACGAGCAGTACTTC. Its translation is CARALSGSLRDYEQYF. Based on the CDR3 plus reference TRBV13 and TRBJ2-7, the full variable domain is AAGVIQSPRHLIKEKRETATLKCYPIPRHDTVYWYQQGPGQDPQFLISFYEKMQSDKGSIPDRFSAQQFSDYHSELNMSSLELGDSALYFCARALSGSLRDYEQYFGPGTRLTVT.

This chain uses TRBV27 with TRBJ2-7; the match to TRBD2 covers 7 bases. V shed 2 bases and J 5 bases; nucleotides not matched to a gene: 6. Looked up from germline, CDR1 is MNHEY and CDR2 is SMNVEV (reference sequence). CDR3 length: 14 residues. The CDR3 reads CASSLVREWHEQYF. CDR3 DNA sequence: TGTGCCAGCAGTTTAGTGCGGGAGTGGCACGAGCAGTACTTC.

CDR3 protein: CASSLAPSTGVGYNEQFF. The CDR3 region has the DNA TGCGCCAGCAGCTTGGCACCATCGACAGGGGTAGGCTACAATGAGCAGTTCTTC. J is TRBJ2-1 and V is TRBV5-1; 8 nucleotides match TRBD1. The J segment lost 3 bases and the V segment lost 0 bases, leaving 11 bases of the junction unmatched. Germline values: CDR1 SGHRS, CDR2 YFSETQ. The CDR3 extends over 18 amino acids.

This clone was seen a few times. The rearrangement joins TRBV7-9 to TRBJ1-1, with 7 positions matching TRBD1. There are 13 residues in the CDR3. Trimming at V came to 4 bases and at J to 6 bases, leaving 5 bases not matched to a gene. Germline V gene data show CDR1 as SEHNR and CDR2 as FQNEAQ (reference sequence). This chain's CDR3 is CASSSTGEAEAFF. The CDR3 DNA follows: TGTGCCAGCAGCTCAACAGGGGAGGCTGAAGCTTTCTTT.

The chain is built from TRBV13 and TRBJ2-5; 9 nucleotides line up with TRBD2. Germline CDR1 reads PRHDT; CDR2 reads FYEKMQ (reference sequence). CDR3 length: 14 residues. The V gene end was trimmed by 6 bases and the J gene end by 3 bases; junction bases not matched to a gene: 5. The CDR3 is CASREGGGEETQYF. The CDR3 DNA reads TGTGCCAGCAGGGAAGGCGGGGGGGAAGAGACCCAGTACTTC.

This chain connects TRBV19 to TRBJ1-5; D possibly corresponds to TRBD1 (6 bases). V shed 4 bases and J shed 0 bases, with 13 bases lying between them. Germline V lookup: CDR1 LNHDA, CDR2 SQIVND (reference sequence). This CDR3 has 16 amino acids. The CDR3 sequence: CASSTTGTYSNQPQHF. In DNA, the CDR3 is TGTGCCAGTAGTACGACCGGGACATATAGCAATCAGCCCCAGCATTTT. The full variable domain, with the rest looked up from reference TRBV19 and TRBJ1-5, is DGGITQSPKYLFRKEGQNVTLSCEQNLNHDAMYWYRQDPGQGLRLIYYSQIVNDFQKGDIAEGYSVSREKKESFPLTVTSAQKNPTAFYLCASSTTGTYSNQPQHFGDGTRLSIL.

This rearrangement joins TRBV11-2 to TRBJ2-7; 8 bases are shared with TRBD2. Trimming took 5 bases from V and 5 from J; bases not matched to a gene: 5. CDR3 length: 13 residues. The germline CDR1 and CDR2 sequences are SGHAT and FQNNGV. As DNA, the CDR3 is TGTGCCAGCAGCCCGAGCGGGAGAGACGAGCAGTACTTC. Translated, it gives CASSPSGRDEQYF.

The chain recombines TRBV6-6 with TRBJ2-1; no firm D call. Germline values: CDR1 MNHNY, CDR2 SVGAGI (reference sequence). V shed 7 bases and J shed 3 bases, with 4 bases lying between them. The CDR3 contains 11 residues. The chain's CDR3 is CASKLYNEQFF. As DNA, the CDR3 is TGTGCCAGCAAGCTCTACAATGAGCAGTTCTTC.

V and J are TRBV5-6 and TRBJ2-7, with no clear D. The CDR3 is made up of 14 amino acids. Germline CDR1 SGHDT, CDR2 YYEEEE. Trimming took off 0 bases at V and 4 bases at J, with 11 bases between the two ends. CDR3 nucleotide sequence: TGTGCCAGCAGCTTGGGACAACCGTTTTACGAGCAGTACTTC. Amino acid sequence: CASSLGQPFYEQYF.

The V and J genes are TRBV30 and TRBJ1-6; D gene uncertain. CDR1 GTSNPN and CDR2 SVGIG come from the germline V gene (reference sequence). This CDR3 comprises 14 residues. With 0 bases removed from V and 13 bases from J, the gap between germline ends came to 16 bases. The CDR3 loop is CAWSVGPVVSPLHF. The DNA for the CDR3 is TGTGCCTGGAGTGTTGGGCCGGTAGTCTCCCCCCTCCACTTT.

DNA of the CDR3: TGTGCCAGCAGCTCTCAGACAGGGTACACTGAAGCTTTCTTT. Encoded protein: CASSSQTGYTEAFF. The rearrangement links TRBV11-2 to TRBJ1-1, with 7 nucleotides matching TRBD1. V lost 4 bases, J lost 3 bases, and 5 bases stayed unmatched. Germline V gene data show CDR1 as SGHAT and CDR2 as FQNNGV. The CDR3 is made up of 14 amino acids.